This T cell receptor (beta chain) was recovered during a study of shared clonotypes between healthy human individuals. Study-wide findings and caveats: Among the subsets, naive ones generally showed larger estimated richness than memory ones.

The donors were all Caucasian adults (living in Nashville, Tennessee). Sequencing used immunoSEQ multiplex PCR; TCRdb keeps in-frame clones, though not all of them. Of 1,400,000 or so clones listed, roughly 98.5% are singletons. The CDR3 loop spans 13 amino acids. In germline, CDR1 is SGHRS, CDR2 YFSETQ. Deletions cut 4 bases from V and 2 bases from J, with 8 bases between. A word on this clone: Its target is not known.

The sample consisted of naive CD4+ T cells sorted from blood. Specified subset: CD45RA+ positively selected. The source of this sequence is a man under 40 in good health. This rearrangement joins TRBV5-1 to TRBJ2-3, with D hard to call. The CDR3 spells CASSDGPTDTQYF. The CDR3 DNA follows: TGCGCCAGCAGCGATGGGCCCACAGATACGCAGTATTTT.